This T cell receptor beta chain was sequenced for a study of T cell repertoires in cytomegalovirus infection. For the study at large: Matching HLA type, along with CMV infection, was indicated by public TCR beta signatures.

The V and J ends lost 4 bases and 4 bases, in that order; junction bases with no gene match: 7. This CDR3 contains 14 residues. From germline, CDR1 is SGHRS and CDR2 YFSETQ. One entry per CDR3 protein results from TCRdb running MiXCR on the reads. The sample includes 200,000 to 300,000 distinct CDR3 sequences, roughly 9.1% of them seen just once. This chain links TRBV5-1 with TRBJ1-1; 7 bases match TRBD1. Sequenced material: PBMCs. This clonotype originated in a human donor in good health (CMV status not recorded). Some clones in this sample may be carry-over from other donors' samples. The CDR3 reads CASSGRTGATEAFF. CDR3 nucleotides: TGCGCCAGCAGCGGCCGAACAGGGGCCACTGAAGCTTTCTTT.